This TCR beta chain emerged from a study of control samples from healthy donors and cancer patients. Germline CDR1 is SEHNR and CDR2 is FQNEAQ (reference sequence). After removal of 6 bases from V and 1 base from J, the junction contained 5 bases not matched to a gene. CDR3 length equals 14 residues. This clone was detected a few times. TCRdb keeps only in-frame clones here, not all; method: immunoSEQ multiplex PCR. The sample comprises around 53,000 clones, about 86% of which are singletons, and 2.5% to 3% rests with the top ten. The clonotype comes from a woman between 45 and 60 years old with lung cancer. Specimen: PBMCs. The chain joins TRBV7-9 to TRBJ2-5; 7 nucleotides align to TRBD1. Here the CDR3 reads CASRPQGSQETQYF. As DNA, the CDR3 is TGTGCCAGCAGACCACAGGGGTCCCAAGAGACCCAGTACTTC.